This T cell receptor (beta chain) was sequenced during a study of T cells in Graves' hyperthyroidism and ophthalmopathy. RNA transcripts were the template for amplifying TCR beta CDR3 regions. Carried out on the TCR CDR3, a first-round RT-PCR used the HTBI primer set. TCRdb called the multiplex PCR reads again in MiXCR, with one record for every CDR3 protein. The sample holds some 500,000 distinct CDR3 sequences; around a quarter are singletons and the top ten take approximately 10%. This clonotype was seen at least ten times. The antigen is not known. Germline values: CDR1 MNHEY, CDR2 SMNVEV (reference sequence). Trimming took 6 bases from V and 1 from J, leaving 13 bases between them. This CDR3 contains 15 residues. Study-wide findings and caveats: Most thyroid-expanded clonotypes above 0.001 were also found in blood. With a median lead of about six months before onset, the model predicted ophthalmopathy.

Ophthalmopathy patients all had a Clinical Activity Score of at least 3, a NOSPECS grade of at least 4 and disease under 3 months old. Patients having uncontrolled infection, another autoimmune disease, pregnancy or lactation were not included. The chain carries TRBV27 and TRBJ1-5, with a tentative D call TRBD1 (5 bases). This TCR was recovered from a woman younger than 45 with Graves' ophthalmopathy. Sequencing was done on a sample of blood. DNA of the CDR3: TGTGCCAGCAGCTTAGTTGGGGGAAGCAATCAGCCCCAGCATTTT. Protein: CASSLVGGSNQPQHF.